This TCR beta chain was sequenced during a study of T-cell memory formation after mild COVID-19. Study context: For the most part, TCR clusters were specific to one donor.

The TCR alpha and TCR beta cDNA libraries, bearing sample barcodes and UMIs, were generated by 5'RACE using constant-segment primers. TCRdb analysed the 5' RACE reads with MiXCR anew, one entry per CDR3 protein. The data show around 200,000 distinct CDR3 sequences, approximately 30% seen once. Points on this clonotype: Its antigen is still unknown.

Study-wide findings and caveats: Confirmation of SARS-CoV-2 specificity was lacking for second-wave clones peaking day 37.

The sequence was obtained from an adult woman who had mild COVID-19 (a few samples of this study predate the infection). Cell type and time point are not known. What was sequenced was PBMCs or a T cell subset sorted from them (not recorded which).

The chain's CDR3 is CASRTTGPNTEAFF. In nucleotides, the CDR3 is TGTGCCAGTAGGACGACAGGGCCGAACACTGAAGCTTTCTTT. The genes are TRBV19 and TRBJ1-1; 7 bases agree with TRBD1. After removal of 6 bases from V and 1 base from J, the junction contained 5 bases not matched to a gene. Germline lookup yields CDR1 LNHDA and CDR2 SQIVND (reference sequence). The CDR3 has 14 amino acids.